These T cell receptor beta chains were read from a single sample in a study of blood T cells in healthy people across ages. MiXCR, applied by TCRdb to the 5' RACE reads, yields one record per CDR3 protein. The top ten clones hold roughly 34% of a sample with about 680,000 distinct CDR3 sequences, more than 40% of them seen once. Sequencing was performed on blood. The receptors stem from a woman aged 60-70 years in good health. Each CDR3 is given with its conserved first and last residue. The D gene is left open where the match is weak. For some rows the clone size is stated as once, few or many, or as a class when expanded; others skip it.

NA	TRBV3-1	NA	TRBJ2-4	TGTGCCAGCAGCCAAGGGGGAGACAGTAGAGTAAACATTCAGTACTTC	CASSQGGDSRVNIQYF
few	TRBV30	NA	TRBJ1-3	TGTGCCGGGGACGGTGGAAACACCATATATTTT	CAGDGGNTIYF
once	TRBV11-3	TRBD1	TRBJ2-1	TGTGCCAGCAGCCCGGGACAGTACAATGAGCGGCAGTTCTTC	CASSPGQYNERQFF
NA	TRBV12-3/TRBV12-4	TRBD2	TRBJ2-5	TGTGCCAGCAGTTCCCAGCGGGAGACAGACAATCAAGAGACCCAGTACTTC	CASSSQRETDNQETQYF
few	TRBV4-2	NA	TRBJ1-4	TGTGCCAGCAGCCAAGAGGGGCAGGTCAATGAAAAACTGTTTTTT	CASSQEGQVNEKLFF
NA	TRBV7-2	TRBD1	TRBJ2-2	TGTGCCAGCAGCGGACAGGGGGCTAACGGGGAGCTGTTTTTT	CASSGQGANGELFF
many	TRBV4-2	TRBD1	TRBJ2-1	TGTGCCAGCAGCCAAGATAGGGACAGGGGGAACAATGAGCAGTTCTTC	CASSQDRDRGNNEQFF
NA	TRBV7-8	TRBD1	TRBJ2-7	TGTGCCAGCAGCCTCGGGACAGGTCCCTACTACGAGCAGTACTTC	CASSLGTGPYYEQYF
NA	TRBV5-1	NA	TRBJ2-1	TGCGCCAGCAGCTTGCAACAGAGTACGGAGCAGTTCTTC	CASSLQQSTEQFF
NA	TRBV7-2	NA	TRBJ2-7	TGTGCCAGTACTGCAGGGGTGCACGAGCAGTACTTC	CASTAGVHEQYF
few	TRBV7-3	NA	TRBJ2-1	TGTGCCAGCAGCCCGAACCCCTACAATGAGCAGTTCTTC	CASSPNPYNEQFF
many	TRBV20-1	TRBD1	TRBJ1-2	TGCAGTGCTCCCCGGGACAGGGGGCAAGGAGGCTATGGCTACACCTTC	CSAPRDRGQGGYGYTF
NA	TRBV15	NA	TRBJ2-1	TGTGCCACCAGCATCAACAGGGATTACAATGAGCAGTTCTTC	CATSINRDYNEQFF
NA	TRBV14	TRBD1	TRBJ2-6	TGTGCCAGCAGCCACCAGACAGGGCGTGCTGGGGCCAACGTCCTGACTTTC	CASSHQTGRAGANVLTF
NA	TRBV27	TRBD2	TRBJ2-5	TGTGCCAGCCAACGGAGCGGGAGCCCCCAAGAGACCCAGTACTTC	CASQRSGSPQETQYF
NA	TRBV5-6	NA	TRBJ1-4	TGTGCCAGCAGCTCCTGGGGACGGTTTGCAACTAATGAAAAACTGTTTTTT	CASSSWGRFATNEKLFF
NA	TRBV6-1	NA	TRBJ1-5	TGTGCCAGCAGCCCAGTCGGCACCCAAGGTCGTCAGCCCCAGCATTTT	CASSPVGTQGRQPQHF
few	TRBV28	NA	TRBJ2-5	TGTGCCAGCAGTTTACCGGCCCCGGGGGAGACCCAGTACTTC	CASSLPAPGETQYF
many	TRBV29-1	NA	TRBJ1-2	TGCAGCGTTGGGCAGGAATATGGCTACACCTTC	CSVGQEYGYTF
few	TRBV24-1	NA	TRBJ2-5	TGTGCCACCAGTGATCCATTGGAGACCCAGTACTTC	CATSDPLETQYF
few	TRBV10-3	NA	TRBJ1-6	TGTGCCATCAGTCTGGACCTTCTAGGATCACCCCTCCACTTT	CAISLDLLGSPLHF
NA	TRBV29-1	NA	TRBJ2-5	TGCAGCGTTGAAGACGGGTACGGGGGAGAGACCCAGTACTTC	CSVEDGYGGETQYF
NA	TRBV7-2	NA	TRBJ2-7	TGTGCCAGCAGCTTAGTTGTAGGGGTCGCCTACGAGCAGTACTTC	CASSLVVGVAYEQYF
few	TRBV5-1	NA	TRBJ1-6	TGCGCCAGCAGCTTGGAACTGAGCAATTCACCCCTCCACTTT	CASSLELSNSPLHF
NA	TRBV19	TRBD1	TRBJ1-6	TGTGCCAGTAGTATATCGTCCGGGACAGGGAATTCACCCCTCCACTTT	CASSISSGTGNSPLHF
few	TRBV7-6	NA	TRBJ1-1	TGTGCCAGCAGCTTAGTCGTCGCGGGGGGGAACACTGAAGCTTTCTTT	CASSLVVAGGNTEAFF
many	TRBV18	NA	TRBJ2-7	TGTGCCAGCTCACCAGGGGGGCTAGCGAAAACCTACGAGCAGTACTTC	CASSPGGLAKTYEQYF
NA	TRBV2	TRBD2	TRBJ2-1	TGTGCCGGCCGGACTAGCGGGAGGTACAATGAGCAGTTCTTC	CAGRTSGRYNEQFF
NA	TRBV28	TRBD1	TRBJ2-3	TGTGCCAGCAGTCTACCGGGACAGGCCACAAGCACAGATACGCAGTATTTT	CASSLPGQATSTDTQYF
once	TRBV10-3	NA	TRBJ1-1	TGTGCCATCAGTGAGGTCCAGGGTGCTGAAGCTTTCTTT	CAISEVQGAEAFF
NA	TRBV7-2	TRBD2	TRBJ2-1	TGTGCCAGCAGCTTAGAACTAGCGACCTACAATGAGCAGTTCTTC	CASSLELATYNEQFF
NA	TRBV6-1	TRBD2	TRBJ2-5	TGTGCCAGCAGTGAAGCGGGCGGGAGAACGGAGACCCAGTACTTC	CASSEAGGRTETQYF
NA	TRBV7-2	NA	TRBJ2-7	TGTGCCAGCAGCTTAGGGGGAACGATATCCTACGAGCAGTACTTC	CASSLGGTISYEQYF
few	TRBV27	NA	TRBJ2-7	TGTGCCAGCAGTACCTCCCAGGGCGGGGCAAGGTCCTACAATGAGCAGTACTTC	CASSTSQGGARSYNEQYF
NA	TRBV10-3	TRBD1	TRBJ1-6	TGTGCCATCAGTGAAAGGGCAGGGGGGGGATCACCCCTCCACTTT	CAISERAGGGSPLHF
NA	TRBV29-1	TRBD1	TRBJ2-2	TGCAGCGTCGGACAGGGTGGGCACACCGGGGAGCTGTTTTTT	CSVGQGGHTGELFF
NA	TRBV7-2	NA	TRBJ2-3	TGTGCCAGCGGGTTGGGAGGTAGCACAGCACAGTATTTT	CASGLGGSTAQYF
NA	TRBV12-3/TRBV12-4	TRBD1	TRBJ2-7	TGTGCCAGCAGAAAAGGGGGCCCGAGGACTTACGAGCAGTACTTC	CASRKGGPRTYEQYF
few	TRBV28	NA	TRBJ2-6	TGTGTCAGTAACTATGGGGTCTCTGGGGCCAACGTCCTGACTTTC	CVSNYGVSGANVLTF
NA	TRBV5-1	NA	TRBJ1-4	TGCGCCAGCAGCTTGCGGGGGCCGGTTAATGAAAAACTGTTTTTT	CASSLRGPVNEKLFF
NA	TRBV28	NA	TRBJ1-2	TGTGCCAGCAGTTCACGAACTTTAGAGGGCTACACCTTC	CASSSRTLEGYTF
many	TRBV7-2	TRBD2	TRBJ2-1	TGTGCCAGCAGCTTAGCGCCAACTAGCGGAAACAATGAGCAGTTCTTC	CASSLAPTSGNNEQFF
NA	TRBV29-1	NA	TRBJ2-1	TGCAGCGTTGATGCAGGGCTGAGGGTGAAGAATGAGCAGTTCTTC	CSVDAGLRVKNEQFF
few	TRBV29-1	NA	TRBJ2-1	TGCAGCGTTGAGCCCCAGTCGGCTAGTTTCTACAATGAGCAGTTCTTC	CSVEPQSASFYNEQFF
NA	TRBV24-1	NA	TRBJ2-3	TGTGCCACCAGTGATACTGGACGGGGGAACACAGATACGCAGTATTTT	CATSDTGRGNTDTQYF
NA	TRBV5-1	NA	TRBJ1-5	TGCGCCAGCGCAGAAAATAGCAATCAGCCCCAGCATTTT	CASAENSNQPQHF
many	TRBV7-3	NA	TRBJ2-3	TGTGCCAGCAGCTTAACCGGGGGCACAGATACGCAGTATTTT	CASSLTGGTDTQYF